These 14 T cell receptor beta chains originate from one sample sequenced in a study of Tregs in tolerant kidney transplant recipients. Clones were sequenced by immunoSEQ multiplex PCR, and TCRdb holds only the in-frame ones, with some missing. The sample lists 110,000 or so clones; roughly 92% were seen once. The sample comprised CD4+ T cells from blood. The receptor set was obtained from a human donor in good health.

This clone was seen a few times. This chain links TRBV7-9 with TRBJ1-6, with D unresolved. Trimming took 1 base from V and 5 from J, leaving 6 bases between them. Per germline, CDR1 SEHNR and CDR2 FQNEAQ (reference sequence). The CDR3 runs 14 residues. The CDR3 DNA is TGTGCCAGCAGCTTAGAGCAGGATAATTCACCCCTCCACTTT. Translating gives CASSLEQDNSPLHF.

The chain joins TRBV19 to TRBJ2-1, with D possibly TRBD2 on 6 matching bases. Germline assignment: CDR1 LNHDA and CDR2 SQIVND (reference sequence). Trimming shortened V by 5 bases and J by 3 bases, and 11 bases separated the two germline ends. The CDR3 is 14 amino acids. The CDR3 is CASSPAGSYNEQFF. CDR3 in DNA: TGTGCCAGTAGTCCAGCGGGTAGCTACAATGAGCAGTTCTTC.

The rearrangement links TRBV5-1 to TRBJ1-4; TRBD1 matches at 9 bases. The CDR3 has 15 amino acids. J was trimmed by 7 bases and V by 4 bases; bases with no gene match: 8. CDR1 SGHRS and CDR2 YFSETQ come from the germline V gene. The CDR3 loop reads CASSLQGQGFEKLFF. CDR3 DNA sequence: TGCGCCAGCAGCCTCCAGGGACAGGGTTTTGAAAAACTGTTTTTT.

The chain uses TRBV10-1 and TRBJ2-4; 8 bases are shared with TRBD1. The J segment lost 3 bases and the V segment lost 3 bases, leaving 1 base of the junction unmatched. The V gene's germline CDR1 is WNHNN and CDR2 SYGVQD (reference sequence). The CDR3 extends over 14 amino acids. CDR3 nucleotide sequence: TGCGCCAGCAGTGAACAGGGGGGCAAAAACATTCAGTACTTC. This sequence encodes CASSEQGGKNIQYF.

This sequence joins TRBV6-6 and TRBJ2-1; 9 positions agree with TRBD1. This CDR3 is built from 15 residues. With V trimmed by 7 bases and J by 6 bases, 10 bases remained unmatched. Per the germline V gene, CDR1 is MNHNY and CDR2 is SVGAGI (reference sequence). CDR3 residues: CASKTLGTGTNEQFF. The CDR3, as DNA: TGTGCCAGCAAGACCCTCGGGACAGGGACCAATGAGCAGTTCTTC.

This chain connects TRBV19 to TRBJ2-3, with D unresolved. V was cut by 1 base and J by 4 bases, with 18 bases left in between. Looked up from germline, CDR1 is LNHDA and CDR2 is SQIVND (reference sequence). The CDR3 has 17 amino acids. CDR3 nucleotide sequence: TGTGCCAGTAGTATAGTGGCAGCTCCGGCGGTCCCAGATACGCAGTATTTT. It codes for CASSIVAAPAVPDTQYF.

The chain has TRBV5-1 and TRBJ2-7; 7 positions agree with TRBD1. Germline values: CDR1 SGHRS, CDR2 YFSETQ. Unmatched junction bases numbered 14, after V lost 4 bases and J lost 4 bases. The CDR3 runs 16 residues. The CDR3, as DNA: TGCGCCAGCAGCCCCGGTACCTCCAGGGGGTATTACGAGCAGTACTTC. This encodes CASSPGTSRGYYEQYF.

The CDR3 nucleotides read TGTGCCAGCAGTTACGTGCGAGCCACAGATACGCAGTATTTT. It translates to CASSYVRATDTQYF. The genes are TRBV27 and TRBJ2-3; D remains unclear. Germline-derived CDR1 and CDR2 are MNHEY and SMNVEV (reference sequence). The CDR3 covers 14 residues. V lost 4 bases and J lost 2, with 10 bases in between.

This clone was seen only once. The genes are TRBV11-2 and TRBJ1-1; 8 bases map to TRBD1. The CDR3 runs to 13 residues. V lost 5 bases to trimming and J lost 3 bases; unmatched junction nucleotides: 2. Germline CDR1 and CDR2: SGHAT and FQNNGV. CDR3 protein: CASSRQGYTEAFF. In DNA, the CDR3 is TGTGCCAGCAGCCGACAGGGGTACACTGAAGCTTTCTTT.

The chain links TRBV19 to TRBJ1-4; 9 bases line up with TRBD1. CDR3 length: 16 residues. Germline assignment: CDR1 LNHDA and CDR2 SQIVND (reference sequence). V shed 8 bases, J shed 0 bases, and the junction held 7 bases outside the gene matches. The chain's CDR3 is CASQDRGSPTNEKLFF. In DNA, the CDR3 is TGTGCCAGTCAAGACAGGGGGAGTCCAACTAATGAAAAACTGTTTTTT. The full variable domain, completed using reference TRBV19 and TRBJ1-4, is DGGITQSPKYLFRKEGQNVTLSCEQNLNHDAMYWYRQDPGQGLRLIYYSQIVNDFQKGDIAEGYSVSREKKESFPLTVTSAQKNPTAFYLCASQDRGSPTNEKLFFGSGTQLSVL.

This chain joins TRBV19 and TRBJ1-1; no clear D. Trimming shortened V by 7 bases and J by 4 bases, and 10 bases separated the two germline ends. Germline lookup yields CDR1 LNHDA and CDR2 SQIVND (reference sequence). This CDR3 is 12 amino acids long. The chain's CDR3 is CASTGRFTEAFF. In nucleotides, the CDR3 is TGTGCCAGTACTGGACGGTTCACTGAAGCTTTCTTT.

This clone was picked up one time. The rearrangement uses TRBV6-6 and TRBJ2-7, with D perhaps being TRBD1 or TRBD2 (5 bases each). The CDR3 is 12 amino acids. Germline CDR1 reads MNHNY; CDR2 reads SVGAGI (reference sequence). Trimming removed 6 bases from V and 1 base from J, with 7 bases in between. CDR3 bases: TGTGCCAGCAGGAGGGGTTCCTACGAGCAGTACTTC. It codes for CASRRGSYEQYF.

This clone was seen a handful of times. The rearrangement links TRBV19 to TRBJ2-6; a possible D gene is TRBD2 (5 bases). This CDR3 region has 17 residues. Germline V gene data show CDR1 as LNHDA and CDR2 as SQIVND (reference sequence). Trimming removed 2 bases at V and 0 bases at J, with 11 bases between. The CDR3 protein is CASSIPGYYSGANVLTF. Here the CDR3 DNA reads TGTGCCAGTAGTATACCGGGATACTACTCTGGGGCCAACGTCCTGACTTTC.

The chain combines TRBV5-8 with TRBJ1-2; no firm D call. Germline V lookup: CDR1 SGHTS, CDR2 YDEGEE. V lost 0 bases to trimming and J lost 1 base, with 10 bases between them. The CDR3 is made up of 15 amino acids. CDR3 bases: TGTGCCAGCAGCTTGGTCCGGAGAAGTAACTATGGCTACACCTTC. Its translation is CASSLVRRSNYGYTF. The full variable domain, completed using reference TRBV5-8 and TRBJ1-2, is EAGVTQSPTHLIKTRGQQATLRCSPISGHTSVYWYQQALGLGLQFLLWYDEGEERNRGNFPPRFSGRQFPNYSSELNVNALELEDSALYLCASSLVRRSNYGYTFGSGTRLTVV.